Below, 24 T cell receptor beta chains from the same sample are listed, as sequenced in a study of T cell repertoires in cytomegalovirus infection. Using its own MiXCR run on the reads, TCRdb lists one record per CDR3 protein. The sample has fewer than 550,000 distinct CDR3 sequences, approximately 15% seen once. What was sequenced was CD8+ T cells from PBMCs. The receptors shown here come from a human donor in good health (CMV status not recorded). Some clones in this sample may be carry-over from other donors' samples.

In this sample, this clonotype turned up a few times. The V and J genes are TRBV5-6 and TRBJ2-1; tentatively, D is TRBD1 (5 bases). The CDR3 runs to 12 residues. Germline CDR1 reads SGHDT; CDR2 reads YYEEEE. V was trimmed by 3 bases and J by 7 bases, leaving 8 bases between them. CDR3 in amino acids: CASSSHRNEQFF. In DNA, the CDR3 is TGTGCCAGCAGCTCCCACAGGAATGAGCAGTTCTTC.

This clonotype has a handful of counts. V is TRBV28 and J is TRBJ2-2; no firm D call. This CDR3 comprises 14 residues. CDR1 and CDR2 (germline): MDHEN, SYDVKM. The V gene lost 6 bases and the J gene lost 3 bases, with 11 bases spanning the gap. The DNA for the CDR3 is TGTGCCAGCAGGCCCGTTGGGTACACCGGGGAGCTGTTTTTT. Translated: CASRPVGYTGELFF.

In its sample, this clonotype was seen many times. This rearrangement joins TRBV7-9 to TRBJ2-7; no definite D call. The CDR3 spans 17 residues. Germline V CDR1 and CDR2: SEHNR, FQNEAQ (reference sequence). V shed 6 bases and J shed 0 bases, with 21 bases lying between them. The CDR3 here is CASSSTDGGYYSYEQYF. Written as DNA, the CDR3 is TGTGCCAGCAGTTCAACCGACGGCGGATACTACTCCTACGAGCAGTACTTC.

The chain links TRBV7-9 to TRBJ2-2; 7 nucleotides align to TRBD1. The CDR3 totals 14 residues. With 3 bases clipped from V and 7 bases from J, the junction kept 5 bases outside the gene matches. From germline, CDR1 is SEHNR and CDR2 FQNEAQ (reference sequence). Written as DNA, the CDR3 is TGTGCCAGCAGCTTCGACAGGGATGGCGGGGAGCTGTTTTTT. It specifies CASSFDRDGGELFF.

This clonotype was seen a few times. The rearrangement uses TRBV13 and TRBJ2-7; TRBD1 matches 9 bases. This CDR3 comprises 17 residues. CDR1 and CDR2 (germline): PRHDT, FYEKMQ (reference sequence). V trimming: 6 bases; J trimming: 3 bases; junction bases outside the gene matches: 15. CDR3 nucleotides: TGTGCCAGCAGGATCACGGGACAGGGACCCCTCCTCTACGAGCAGTACTTC. Residues: CASRITGQGPLLYEQYF.

As DNA, the CDR3 is TGTGCCAGCTCCCCTTTAGCGGACAGAACAGATACGCAGTATTTT. Its translation is CASSPLADRTDTQYF. This rearrangement joins TRBV2 to TRBJ2-3; D is perhaps TRBD1 or TRBD2 (6 bases each). This CDR3 has 15 residues. Germline V gives CDR1 SNHLY, CDR2 FYNNEI. V lost 8 bases to trimming and J lost 3 bases, with 18 bases between them.

CDR3 sequence: CASSPGDGEQYF. In DNA, the CDR3 is TGTGCCAGCAGCCCAGGGGATGGAGAGCAGTACTTC. The V and J genes are TRBV13 and TRBJ2-7; a possible D gene is TRBD1 (6 bases). The CDR3 is 12 amino acids. V lost 5 bases, J lost 7 bases, and 12 bases lay in between. The V gene's germline CDR1 is PRHDT and CDR2 FYEKMQ (reference sequence).

The genes are TRBV9 and TRBJ2-5; the match to TRBD1 covers 7 bases. This CDR3 spans 15 amino acids. Germline V gives CDR1 SGDLS, CDR2 YYNGEE. Trimming at V came to 4 bases and at J to 3 bases, leaving 9 bases not matched to a gene. The CDR3 region has the DNA TGTGCCAGCAGCTCAGCCGGGACAGCAAAAGAGACCCAGTACTTC. Amino acids: CASSSAGTAKETQYF. Filled out from reference TRBV9 and TRBJ2-5, the complete variable domain reads DSGVTQTPKHLITATGQRVTLRCSPRSGDLSVYWYQQSLDQGLQFLIQYYNGEERAKGNILERFSAQQFPDLHSELNLSSLELGDSALYFCASSSAGTAKETQYFGPGTRLLVL.

For this clonotype: A far larger clone is one base from this, pointing to a likely read error. The chain links TRBV28 to TRBJ2-7; tentatively, D is TRBD2 (5 bases). This CDR3 has 13 residues. CDR1 is MDHEN, CDR2 SYDVKM, per germline. CDR3 nucleotides: TGTGCCAGCAGTTCTCGGGGATCCTACGAGCATTACTTC. Amino acid sequence: CASSSRGSYEHYF.

This clonotype has a count of ten or more. This chain uses TRBV12-3 or TRBV12-4 with TRBJ1-1; D is undetermined. Trimming removed 6 bases from V and 1 base from J, with 12 bases in between. The CDR3 has 14 residues. The CDR3 sequence: CASRRALKNTEAFF. The CDR3 DNA follows: TGTGCCAGCAGGCGGGCCCTAAAGAACACTGAAGCTTTCTTT.

This clonotype was counted ten times or more. The chain is built from TRBV11-2 and TRBJ2-7; D uncertain. The CDR3 is 14 residues long. V was pared by 4 bases and J by 0 bases, with 10 bases between. CDR1 is SGHAT, CDR2 FQNNGV, per germline. CDR3 amino acids: CASSSYSSSYEQYF. In DNA, the CDR3 is TGTGCCAGCAGCTCCTACTCAAGCTCCTACGAGCAGTACTTC. Based on the CDR3 plus reference TRBV11-2 and TRBJ2-7, the full variable domain is EAGVAQSPRYKIIEKRQSVAFWCNPISGHATLYWYQQILGQGPKLLIQFQNNGVVDDSQLPKDRFSAERLKGVDSTLKIQPAKLEDSAVYLCASSSYSSSYEQYFGPGTRLTVT.

This clonotype was picked up many times. V and J are TRBV7-9 and TRBJ1-6; no clear D. The CDR3 covers 14 residues. In germline, CDR1 is SEHNR, CDR2 FQNEAQ (reference sequence). Trimming removed 1 base at V and 7 bases at J, with 8 bases between. CDR3 DNA: TGTGCCAGCAGCTTAGTCATGGCGAATTCACCCCTCCACTTT. Encoded protein: CASSLVMANSPLHF.

This clonotype was found a few times. The J gene is TRBJ2-2, the V gene TRBV6-5, with 16 bases aligning to TRBD2. CDR1 and CDR2 from the germline V gene are MNHEY and SVGAGI. With V trimmed by 5 bases and J by 5 bases, 11 bases remained unmatched. CDR3 size: 19 residues. In DNA form, the CDR3 reads TGTGCCAGCAGTCCGTTGGGACTAGCGGGAGGGCCCGTGACCGGGGAGCTGTTTTTT. This encodes CASSPLGLAGGPVTGELFF.

This clonotype was recorded a few times. This chain connects TRBV5-1 to TRBJ1-2; 8 nucleotides agree with TRBD1. The CDR3 length is 15 residues. Trimming removed 2 bases from V and 5 bases from J; junction bases left unmatched: 8. The germline V gene encodes CDR1 SGHRS and CDR2 YFSETQ. The CDR3 nucleotides are TGCGCCAGCAGCTTCCGGACAGGGAATAATTATGGCTACACCTTC. Translated: CASSFRTGNNYGYTF.

This clonotype was recorded at least ten times. V and J are TRBV25-1 and TRBJ2-1; 11 nucleotides match TRBD2. CDR3 length: 22 amino acids. With V trimmed by 2 bases and J by 2 bases, 20 bases remained unmatched. Germline V lookup: CDR1 MGHDK, CDR2 SYGVNS. The CDR3 nucleotides read TGTGCCAGCAGTGAAGGGGTACCCTTTCCGGCGGGACTAGCGGCCACCTACAATGAGCAGTTCTTC. Protein sequence: CASSEGVPFPAGLAATYNEQFF.

This clonotype showed up just a few times. The chain links TRBV4-2 to TRBJ2-2; 9 nucleotides line up with TRBD2. This CDR3 is 13 amino acids long. Germline V gene lookup returns CDR1 LGHNA and CDR2 YNFKEQ. For the CDR3, the DNA is TGTGCTTTTAGCGGGGGAAACACCGGGGAGCTGTTTTTT. Protein sequence: CAFSGGNTGELFF.

This clonotype was found many times. The chain combines TRBV7-8 with TRBJ2-7; TRBD2 aligns across 13 bases. The CDR3 sequence is 17 residues long. CDR1 is SGHVS and CDR2 is FQNEAQ in the germline V gene. The V and J ends lost 0 bases and 4 bases, in that order; junction bases with no gene match: 6. Written as DNA, the CDR3 is TGTGCCAGCAGCTTAGCTAGGACTAGCGGGAGAACGTACGAGCAGTACTTC. As protein: CASSLARTSGRTYEQYF.

This clonotype has ten or more counts. This sequence joins TRBV10-2 and TRBJ2-7; 10 bases fit TRBD1. This CDR3 has 14 amino acids. With 4 bases clipped from V and 1 base from J, the junction kept 1 base outside the gene matches. CDR1 and CDR2 from the germline V gene are WSHSY and SAAADI. The CDR3 bases are TGCGCCAGCAGTGGGGACAGGGGTTCCTACGAGCAGTACTTC. Its translation is CASSGDRGSYEQYF.

This clonotype occurred many times. The genes are TRBV6-1 and TRBJ2-3; the D gene could be TRBD1 or TRBD2 (5 bases each). V was shortened by 4 bases and J by 2 bases, with 13 bases between the two germline ends. From germline, CDR1 is MNHNS and CDR2 SASEGT. CDR3 length: 15 amino acids. In DNA form, the CDR3 reads TGTGCCAGCAGTGCGGGGCAAACGGCCACAGATACGCAGTATTTT. This sequence encodes CASSAGQTATDTQYF.

This chain links TRBV11-2 with TRBJ2-7; 7 nucleotides agree with TRBD1. The CDR3 sequence is 15 residues long. Unmatched junction bases numbered 6, after V lost 1 base and J lost 3 bases. Germline V gene lookup returns CDR1 SGHAT and CDR2 FQNNGV. CDR3 sequence reads: CASSLVTQGNYEQYF. CDR3 nucleotide sequence: TGTGCCAGCAGCTTAGTCACACAGGGGAACTACGAGCAGTACTTC.

This clonotype has a handful of counts. The chain carries TRBV4-2 and TRBJ1-3; 7 nucleotides align to TRBD1. Trimming took 1 base from V and 0 from J; bases not matched to a gene: 6. The CDR3 sequence is 17 residues long. Germline values: CDR1 LGHNA, CDR2 YNFKEQ. CDR3 nucleotide sequence: TGTGCCAGCAGCCAAGTTACCCGGGACAGCTCTGGAAACACCATATATTTT. Encoded protein: CASSQVTRDSSGNTIYF.

The chain joins TRBV6-1 to TRBJ1-2; D not certain. V lost 0 bases and J 4 bases, leaving 9 bases between the germline ends. The length of the CDR3 is 14 residues. Germline assignment: CDR1 MNHNS and CDR2 SASEGT. CDR3 DNA: TGTGCCAGCAGTGAAGCAGGCGGCTTCTATGGCTACACCTTC. It specifies CASSEAGGFYGYTF.

This clonotype came up many times. This chain links TRBV15 with TRBJ1-4; possibly TRBD1 for D (5 bases). Trimming removed 0 bases from V and 8 bases from J, with 16 bases in between. CDR1 is LNHNV and CDR2 is YYDKDF in the germline V gene (reference sequence). This CDR3 has 16 residues. CDR3: CATSRDPREGGEKLFF. Here the CDR3 DNA reads TGTGCCACCAGCAGAGATCCCAGGGAAGGAGGGGAAAAACTGTTTTTT.

This clonotype showed up many times. The V and J genes are TRBV7-2 and TRBJ2-5, with 8 bases identical to TRBD1. This CDR3 comprises 15 residues. V was pared by 2 bases and J by 4 bases, with 6 bases of the junction left unmatched. Germline CDR1 SGHTA, CDR2 FQGNSA. The CDR3 loop is CASSLMDRARETQYF. Here the CDR3 DNA reads TGTGCCAGCAGCTTAATGGACAGGGCTCGAGAGACCCAGTACTTC.